A selection of T cell receptor beta chains follows, all from one sample in a study of blood T cells in healthy people across ages. TCRdb fed the 5' RACE reads into MiXCR, producing one record per CDR3 protein. The table records roughly 800,000 distinct CDR3 sequences, approximately 55% of them present only once. The sequencing input was blood. These receptor sequences come from a man older than 75 in good health. Each CDR3 is given with its conserved first and last residue. Each record gives: clone size, V gene, D gene, J gene, CDR3 protein. A D gene is named only where the DNA matches it firmly. Rows may omit the clone size; those that give it use once, few, many or a size class.

.	TRBV6-6	TRBD1	TRBJ1-4	CACGQEAKLFF
.	TRBV5-1	.	TRBJ2-7	CASSHDVRLGERNEQYF
few	TRBV6-5	TRBD2	TRBJ2-5	CASSYRGLAGTETQYF
few	TRBV2	.	TRBJ2-7	CASSELANLIYEQYF
.	TRBV19	.	TRBJ1-4	CASSPRHAATNEKLFF
.	TRBV14	.	TRBJ1-2	CASSQDRLGQGYTF
few	TRBV7-2	TRBD2	TRBJ2-1	CAGSLGGASGTEQFF
.	TRBV7-9	TRBD2	TRBJ2-5	CASSLDPPGSGRNNEQYF
few	TRBV29-1	TRBD2	TRBJ2-5	CSVEVLAGGVETQYF
.	TRBV2	.	TRBJ2-7	CASSDSGPPYEQYF
.	TRBV20-1	.	.	CSAPGASYNEQYF
.	TRBV6-5	.	.	CASSQGWGSYEQYF
once	TRBV20-1	.	TRBJ1-6	CSARIRLGGSPLHF
.	TRBV18	.	TRBJ2-7	CASSPVGLASWEQYF
once	TRBV19	.	TRBJ1-1	CAARPTGMFQETEAFF